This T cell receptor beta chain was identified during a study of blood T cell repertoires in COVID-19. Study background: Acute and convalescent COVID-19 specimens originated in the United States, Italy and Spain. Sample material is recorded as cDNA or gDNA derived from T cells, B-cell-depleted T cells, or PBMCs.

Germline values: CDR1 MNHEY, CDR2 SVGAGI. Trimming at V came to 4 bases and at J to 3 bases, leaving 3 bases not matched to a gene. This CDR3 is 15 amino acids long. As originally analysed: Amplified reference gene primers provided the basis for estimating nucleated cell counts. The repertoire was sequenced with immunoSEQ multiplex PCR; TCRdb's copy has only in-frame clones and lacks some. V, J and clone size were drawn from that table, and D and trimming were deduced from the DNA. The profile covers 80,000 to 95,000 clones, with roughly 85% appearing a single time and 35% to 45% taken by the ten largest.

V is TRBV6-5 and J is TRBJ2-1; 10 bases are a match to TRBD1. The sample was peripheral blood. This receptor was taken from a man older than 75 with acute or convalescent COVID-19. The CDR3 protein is CASSSRTGGYNEQFF. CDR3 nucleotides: TGTGCCAGCAGTTCCCGGACAGGGGGCTACAATGAGCAGTTCTTC.